Here is one T cell receptor beta chain with its context. The clone's antigen remains unknown. Nothing much larger sits one base from this clone, and base qualities are not available. The junction shows trimming of 3 bases on V and 0 bases on J, plus 3 bases between the germline ends. The germline V gene encodes CDR1 WNHNN and CDR2 SYGVQD (reference sequence). From its cysteine to its phenylalanine, the CDR3 spans 13 amino acids. Only CDR3 DNA is held: 39 bases, read in frame from base 1. Healthy HIV-negative adults with no recently reported acute infections or vaccinations were included as donors. Only Caucasian adults living in Nashville, Tennessee, USA were represented among the donors. CD4+ T cells were enriched through magnetic negative selection, after which naive cells were positively selected on CD45RA and the remaining negative fraction served as the memory subset. Blood was obtained by leukapheresis, after which PBMCs were separated by Ficoll-Histopaque density gradient centrifugation and cryopreserved in liquid nitrogen vapor phase. Purity and quantity of every magnetically sorted T cell population were checked by analytical flow cytometry. From each sorted fraction, genomic DNA was isolated and quantified by UV absorbance on a Nanodrop 2000c.

These data are taken from a study of shared clonotypes between healthy human individuals (dated by TCRdb to between 2020 and 2021). Regarding the research as a whole: A couple of women and a few men aged 18 to 49 years were included in the cohort. For each donor, three plates each were used for CD4 naive and CD4 memory, two plates were used for CD8 naive, and one plate was used for CD8 memory. Blood TCR repertoires of a handful of healthy adults were deeply sequenced to estimate repertoire size and the extent of clonotype sharing between individuals. To increase sequencing depth and limit assay-specific biases, different laboratories used diverse techniques to prepare libraries and sequence TCR repertoires. Leukapheresis yielded between about 0.94 and 9 billion PBMCs per donor.

Using the deep immunoSEQ assay, TCR CDR3 regions were amplified from genomic DNA by multiplex PCR. Extracted genomic DNA from each cell subset was spread evenly across all wells of several immunoSEQ 96-well plates, with each plate serving as a replicate. For sorted subsets, 150 to 250 ng of genomic DNA, equivalent to around 31,000 T cell genomes, went into each replicate PCR. Purified libraries were measured with a Qubit 3.0 fluorometer, size-checked on a Bioanalyzer 2100, and measured again with the KAPA Library Quantification kit. Every immunoSEQ 96-well plate was sequenced on a separate single-read 150-cycle Illumina NextSeq 550 flow cell. The paper's processing steps were these. The immunoSEQ output contained only junctional sequences without quality scores, so filtering could not match that applied to full-length reads. Sequences were annotated with PyIR, a Python wrapper for IgBLAST v1.9, using IMGT germline references to assign V/J genes and CDR3. Reads were filtered out if the reads had weak V/J assignments (E-value above 1e-6), no CDR3, stop codons, out-of-frame junctions, or ambiguous translated residues. A V3J clonotype was defined by an identical inferred V gene, J gene, and CDR3 amino acid sequence. Percentage overlap between repertoires was calculated by dividing the number of shared unique clonotypes by the size of the smaller repertoire. Richness of each repertoire was evaluated using RTK rarefaction, the Chao1 estimator, and Recon v2.1 estimates of unobserved clonotypes. Generation probabilities were computed with OLGA for all TCRbeta clonotypes obtained by the gDNA method from a few donors. TCRdb limited this immuneACCESS table to in-frame rearrangements with V and J called. A share of clones is missing; checked studies link under half to unresolved V genes, and the rest is unexplained. Clonal size and the V and J genes are those of that table, whereas D and trimming came from the DNA. The sample table shows approximately 330,000 clones, and about 70% are seen once. Roughly 10% of the sample rests with the top ten.

Broader findings and caveats from the paper: Compared with non-shared clonotypes, clonotypes shared by all four sorted-subset donors had higher generation probabilities. Rarefaction of sorted-subset datasets indicated incomplete sequencing despite the large sequencing depth. Based on pairwise subsampling, the degree of clonotype sharing among donors was expected to be affected by sequencing depth. Sampling was limited to blood, and TCR repertoires in tissue likely differ from TCR repertoires in blood. When several donors were compared, the shared fraction of clonotypes was around 4.6% for naive CD4, about 4% for naive CD8, roughly 2.5% for memory CD4, and 0.35% to 0.5% for memory CD8. The genetic and exposure-history diversity represented was limited by the small number of donors. Estimated clonotype richness was generally larger for naive than for memory subsets.

The clonotype was recovered from a man younger than 40 in good health. The chain is encoded by TRBV10-1 joined to TRBJ2-1; the D gene is unclear. The material sequenced was memory CD4+ T cells sorted from blood. According to the study, the label for this sample's cell subset or site signals: CD45RA-negative fraction. The DNA reads TGCGCCAGCAGTGATTACTCCTACAATGAGCAGTTCTTC. It translates to CASSDYSYNEQFF.